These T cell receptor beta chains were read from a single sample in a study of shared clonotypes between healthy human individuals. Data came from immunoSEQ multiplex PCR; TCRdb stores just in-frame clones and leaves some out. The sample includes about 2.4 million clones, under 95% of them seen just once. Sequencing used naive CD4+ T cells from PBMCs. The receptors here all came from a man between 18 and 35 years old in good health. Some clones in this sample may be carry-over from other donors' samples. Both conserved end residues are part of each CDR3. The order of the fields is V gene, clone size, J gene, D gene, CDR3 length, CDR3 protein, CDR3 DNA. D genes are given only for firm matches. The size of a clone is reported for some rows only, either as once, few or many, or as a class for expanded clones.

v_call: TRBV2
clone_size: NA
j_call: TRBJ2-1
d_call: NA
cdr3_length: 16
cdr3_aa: CASSEGAGEFFYEQFF
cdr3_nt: TGTGCCAGCAGTGAGGGGGCGGGAGAATTTTTCTATGAGCAGTTCTTC

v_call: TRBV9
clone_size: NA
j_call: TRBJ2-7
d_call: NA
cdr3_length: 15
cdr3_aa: CASSVGERSTYEQYF
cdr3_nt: TGTGCCAGCAGCGTAGGCGAGAGGTCCACCTACGAGCAGTACTTC

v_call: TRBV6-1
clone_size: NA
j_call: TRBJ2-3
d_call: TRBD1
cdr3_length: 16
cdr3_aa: CASSERRQGFGDTQYF
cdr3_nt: TGTGCCAGCAGTGAACGGAGACAGGGTTTTGGAGATACGCAGTATTTT

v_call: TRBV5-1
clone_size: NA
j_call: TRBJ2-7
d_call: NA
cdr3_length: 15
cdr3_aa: CASSLGSGDAHEQYF
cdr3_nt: TGCGCCAGCAGCTTGGGTTCCGGGGACGCGCACGAGCAGTACTTC

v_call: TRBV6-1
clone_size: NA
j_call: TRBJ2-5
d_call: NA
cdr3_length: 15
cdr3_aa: CASSPIRMQQETQYF
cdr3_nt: TGTGCCAGCAGTCCAATTAGGATGCAGCAAGAGACCCAGTACTTC

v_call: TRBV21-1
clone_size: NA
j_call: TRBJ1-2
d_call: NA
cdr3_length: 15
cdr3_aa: CASSGHRVSNYGYTF
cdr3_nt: TGTGCCAGCAGCGGACACAGGGTATCTAACTATGGCTACACCTTC

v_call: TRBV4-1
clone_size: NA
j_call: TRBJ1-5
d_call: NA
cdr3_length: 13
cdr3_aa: CATAVGSNQPQHF
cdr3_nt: TGCGCCACCGCGGTGGGTAGCAATCAGCCCCAGCATTTT

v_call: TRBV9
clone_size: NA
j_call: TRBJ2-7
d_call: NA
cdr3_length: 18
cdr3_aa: CASSVASQRGWWAYEQYF
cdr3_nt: TGTGCCAGCAGCGTCGCCTCCCAGCGTGGTTGGTGGGCGTACGAGCAGTACTTC

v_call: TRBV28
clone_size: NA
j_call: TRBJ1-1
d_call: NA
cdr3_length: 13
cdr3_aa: CASNLQTNTEAFF
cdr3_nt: TGTGCCAGCAACTTACAAACGAACACTGAAGCTTTCTTT

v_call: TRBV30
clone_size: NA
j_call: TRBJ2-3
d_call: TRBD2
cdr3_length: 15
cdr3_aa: CACDSGRGTTDTQYF
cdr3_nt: TGTGCCTGCGATAGCGGGAGGGGGACCACAGATACGCAGTATTTT

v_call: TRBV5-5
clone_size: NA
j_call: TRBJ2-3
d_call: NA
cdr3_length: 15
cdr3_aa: CASSLSTGHTDTQYF
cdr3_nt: TGTGCCAGCAGCTTGTCGACTGGCCACACAGATACGCAGTATTTT

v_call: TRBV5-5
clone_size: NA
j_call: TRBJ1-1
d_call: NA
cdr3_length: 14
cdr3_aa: CASSLGRVSTEAFF
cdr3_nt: TGTGCCAGCAGCTTAGGACGGGTATCCACTGAAGCTTTCTTT

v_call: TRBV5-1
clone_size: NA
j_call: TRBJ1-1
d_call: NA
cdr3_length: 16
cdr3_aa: CASSLKGQELNTEAFF
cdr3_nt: TGCGCCAGCAGCTTAAAGGGGCAGGAGCTCAACACTGAAGCTTTCTTT

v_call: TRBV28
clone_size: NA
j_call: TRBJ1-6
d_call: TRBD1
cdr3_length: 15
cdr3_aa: CASRLGDRGNSPLHF
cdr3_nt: TGTGCCAGCAGATTGGGTGACAGGGGGAATTCACCCCTCCACTTT

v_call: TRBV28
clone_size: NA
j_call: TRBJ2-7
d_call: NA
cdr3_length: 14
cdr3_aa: CASRNGDGSGEQYF
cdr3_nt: TGTGCCAGCAGGAATGGGGACGGGAGTGGTGAGCAGTACTTC

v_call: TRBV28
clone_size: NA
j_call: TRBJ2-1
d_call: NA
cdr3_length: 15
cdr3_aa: CASSVGAGERNEQFF
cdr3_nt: TGTGCCAGCAGTGTGGGTGCGGGCGAGCGTAATGAGCAGTTCTTC

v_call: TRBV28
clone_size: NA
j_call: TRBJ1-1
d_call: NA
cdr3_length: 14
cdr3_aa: CASSFRASNTEAFF
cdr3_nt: TGTGCCAGCAGTTTCAGGGCTAGCAACACTGAAGCTTTCTTT

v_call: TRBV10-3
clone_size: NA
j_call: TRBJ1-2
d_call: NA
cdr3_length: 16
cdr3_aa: CAISEPGAGQINGYTF
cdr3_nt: TGTGCCATCAGTGAGCCTGGTGCGGGGCAGATAAATGGCTACACCTTC

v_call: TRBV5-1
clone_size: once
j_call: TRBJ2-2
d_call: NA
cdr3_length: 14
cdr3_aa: CASSPRENTGELFF
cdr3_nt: TGCGCCAGCAGCCCGCGGGAGAACACCGGGGAGCTGTTTTTT

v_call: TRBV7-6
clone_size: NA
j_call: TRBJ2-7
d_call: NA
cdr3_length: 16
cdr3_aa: CASSLTPPGPSYEQYF
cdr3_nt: TGTGCCAGCAGCTTAACGCCCCCAGGGCCGTCCTACGAGCAGTACTTC

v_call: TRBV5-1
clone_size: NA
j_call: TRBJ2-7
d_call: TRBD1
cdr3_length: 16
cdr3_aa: CASSLDQRTGPYEQYF
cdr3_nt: TGCGCCAGCAGCTTGGACCAAAGGACAGGGCCCTACGAGCAGTACTTC

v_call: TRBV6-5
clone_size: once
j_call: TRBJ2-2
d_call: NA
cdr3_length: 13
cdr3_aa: CASSAPGFGELFF
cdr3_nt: TGTGCCAGCAGCGCCCCAGGGTTCGGGGAGCTGTTTTTT

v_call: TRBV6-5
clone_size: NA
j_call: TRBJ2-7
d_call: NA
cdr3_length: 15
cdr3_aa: CASSPPFLGAYEQYF
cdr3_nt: TGTGCCAGCAGCCCCCCATTTCTTGGAGCCTACGAGCAGTACTTC

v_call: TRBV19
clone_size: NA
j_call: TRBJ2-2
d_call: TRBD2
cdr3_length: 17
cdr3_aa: CASSSVSGRQDTGELFF
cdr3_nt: TGTGCCAGTAGTTCGGTCAGCGGGAGACAAGACACCGGGGAGCTGTTTTTT

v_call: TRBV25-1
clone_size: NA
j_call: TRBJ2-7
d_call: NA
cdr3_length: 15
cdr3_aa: CASSEPGVSSYEQYF
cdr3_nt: TGTGCCAGCAGTGAACCCGGGGTCAGCTCCTACGAGCAGTACTTC

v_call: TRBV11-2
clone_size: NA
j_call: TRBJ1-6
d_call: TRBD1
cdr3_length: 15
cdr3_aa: CASSPRTGVISPLHF
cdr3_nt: TGTGCCAGCAGCCCCCGGACAGGGGTTATTTCACCCCTCCACTTT

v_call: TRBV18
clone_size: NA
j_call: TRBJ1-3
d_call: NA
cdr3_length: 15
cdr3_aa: CASSPRGDSGNTIYF
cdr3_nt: TGTGCCAGCTCACCAAGGGGGGACTCTGGAAACACCATATATTTT

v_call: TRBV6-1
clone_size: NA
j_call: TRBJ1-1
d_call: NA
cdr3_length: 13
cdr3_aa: CASRDSSTTEAFF
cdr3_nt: TGTGCCAGCAGGGACAGTAGTACAACTGAAGCTTTCTTT

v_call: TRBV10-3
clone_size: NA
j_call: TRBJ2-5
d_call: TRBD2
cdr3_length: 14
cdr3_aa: CAIRSGRAGETQYF
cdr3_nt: TGTGCCATCAGGAGCGGGAGGGCCGGAGAGACCCAGTACTTC

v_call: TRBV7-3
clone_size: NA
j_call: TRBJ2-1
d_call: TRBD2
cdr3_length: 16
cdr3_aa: CASSLGRLAGVNEQFF
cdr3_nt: TGTGCCAGCAGCTTAGGGAGGCTAGCGGGAGTGAATGAGCAGTTCTTC

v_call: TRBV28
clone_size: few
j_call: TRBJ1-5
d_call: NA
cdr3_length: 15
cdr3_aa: CASEWGSHSNQPQHF
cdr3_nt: TGTGCCAGTGAATGGGGCAGCCATAGCAATCAGCCCCAGCATTTT

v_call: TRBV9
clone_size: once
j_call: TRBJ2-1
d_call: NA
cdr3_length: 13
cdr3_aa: CASSRMGRNEQFF
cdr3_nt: TGTGCCAGCAGTCGCATGGGTCGAAATGAGCAGTTCTTC

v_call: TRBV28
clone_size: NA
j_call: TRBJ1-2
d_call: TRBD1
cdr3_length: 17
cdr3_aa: CASSSAPGQGSGYGYTF
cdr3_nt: TGTGCCAGCAGTTCAGCCCCGGGACAGGGGTCCGGCTATGGCTACACCTTC

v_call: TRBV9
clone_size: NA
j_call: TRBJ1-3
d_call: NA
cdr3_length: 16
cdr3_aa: CASSVQDLSSGNTIYF
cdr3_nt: TGTGCCAGCAGCGTACAGGACTTGAGCTCTGGAAACACCATATATTTT

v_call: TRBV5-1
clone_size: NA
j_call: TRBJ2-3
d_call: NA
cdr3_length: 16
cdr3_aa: CASSPGGPLATDTQYF
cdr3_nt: TGCGCCAGCAGCCCCGGGGGACCCCTGGCAACAGATACGCAGTATTTT

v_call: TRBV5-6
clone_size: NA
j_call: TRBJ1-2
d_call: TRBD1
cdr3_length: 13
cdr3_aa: CASSPRTGDGYTF
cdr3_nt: TGTGCCAGCAGCCCTCGGACAGGGGATGGCTACACCTTC

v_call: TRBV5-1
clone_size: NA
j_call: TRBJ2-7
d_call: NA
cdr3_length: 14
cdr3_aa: CASSEGPPGNEQYF
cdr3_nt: TGCGCCAGCAGCGAAGGACCCCCAGGTAACGAGCAGTACTTC

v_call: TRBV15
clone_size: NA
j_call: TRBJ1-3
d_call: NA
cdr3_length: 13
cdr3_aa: CASTGGTGNTIYF
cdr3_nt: TGTGCCTCCACTGGGGGGACTGGAAACACCATATATTTT

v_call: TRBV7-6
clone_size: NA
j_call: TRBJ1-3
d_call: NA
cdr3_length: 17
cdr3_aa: CASSVGSILSSGNTIYF
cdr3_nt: TGTGCCAGCAGCGTAGGGTCGATTCTAAGCTCTGGAAACACCATATATTTT

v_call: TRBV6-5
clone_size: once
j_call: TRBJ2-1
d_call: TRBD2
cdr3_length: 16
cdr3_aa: CASSYGGRGSYNEQFF
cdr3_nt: TGTGCCAGCAGTTACGGCGGGAGGGGCTCCTACAATGAGCAGTTCTTC

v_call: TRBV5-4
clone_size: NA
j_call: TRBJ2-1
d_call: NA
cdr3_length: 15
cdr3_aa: CASTPLAVGHNEQFF
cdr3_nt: TGTGCCAGCACCCCCCTTGCGGTGGGCCACAATGAGCAGTTCTTC

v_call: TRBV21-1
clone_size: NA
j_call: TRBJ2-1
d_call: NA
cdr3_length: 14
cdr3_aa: CASIQDRNVDEQFF
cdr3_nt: TGTGCCAGCATCCAGGACCGTAACGTCGATGAGCAGTTCTTC

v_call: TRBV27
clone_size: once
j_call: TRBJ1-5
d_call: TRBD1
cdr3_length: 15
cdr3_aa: CASSPIDRGNQPQHF
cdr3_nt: TGTGCCAGCAGTCCAATAGACAGGGGTAATCAGCCCCAGCATTTT

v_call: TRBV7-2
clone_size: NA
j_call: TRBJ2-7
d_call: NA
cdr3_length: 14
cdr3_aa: CASSLKWETHEQYF
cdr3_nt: TGTGCCAGCAGCTTAAAATGGGAGACCCACGAGCAGTACTTC

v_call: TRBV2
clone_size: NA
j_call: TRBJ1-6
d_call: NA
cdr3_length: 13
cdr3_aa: CASIGEYNSPLHF
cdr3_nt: TGTGCCAGCATTGGGGAGTATAATTCACCCCTCCACTTT

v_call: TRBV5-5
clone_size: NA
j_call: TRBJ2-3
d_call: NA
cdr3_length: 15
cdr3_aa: CASSSERGQWSTQYF
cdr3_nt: TGTGCCAGCAGCTCGGAACGGGGGCAATGGAGTACGCAGTATTTT

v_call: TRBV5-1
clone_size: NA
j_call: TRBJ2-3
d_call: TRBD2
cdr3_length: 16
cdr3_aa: CASSSTSGSSTDTQYF
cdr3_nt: TGCGCCAGCAGCTCAACTAGCGGTTCTAGCACAGATACGCAGTATTTT

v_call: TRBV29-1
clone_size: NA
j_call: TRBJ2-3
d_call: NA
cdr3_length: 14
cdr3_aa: CSAYRGLSTDTQYF
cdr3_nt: TGCAGCGCTTACCGGGGACTTAGCACAGATACGCAGTATTTT